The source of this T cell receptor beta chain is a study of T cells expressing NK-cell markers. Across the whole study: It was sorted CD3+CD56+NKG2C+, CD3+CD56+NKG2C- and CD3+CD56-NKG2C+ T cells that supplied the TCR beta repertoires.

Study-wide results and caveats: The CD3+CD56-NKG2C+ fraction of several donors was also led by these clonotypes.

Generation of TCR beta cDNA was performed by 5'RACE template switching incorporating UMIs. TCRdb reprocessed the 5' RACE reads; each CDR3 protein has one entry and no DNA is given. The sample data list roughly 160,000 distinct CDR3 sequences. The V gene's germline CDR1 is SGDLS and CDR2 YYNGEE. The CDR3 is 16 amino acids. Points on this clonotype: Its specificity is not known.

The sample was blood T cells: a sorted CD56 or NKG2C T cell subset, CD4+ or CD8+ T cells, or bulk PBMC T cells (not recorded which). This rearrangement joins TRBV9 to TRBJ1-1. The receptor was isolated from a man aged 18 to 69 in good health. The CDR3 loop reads CASSVDFERLDTEAFF.